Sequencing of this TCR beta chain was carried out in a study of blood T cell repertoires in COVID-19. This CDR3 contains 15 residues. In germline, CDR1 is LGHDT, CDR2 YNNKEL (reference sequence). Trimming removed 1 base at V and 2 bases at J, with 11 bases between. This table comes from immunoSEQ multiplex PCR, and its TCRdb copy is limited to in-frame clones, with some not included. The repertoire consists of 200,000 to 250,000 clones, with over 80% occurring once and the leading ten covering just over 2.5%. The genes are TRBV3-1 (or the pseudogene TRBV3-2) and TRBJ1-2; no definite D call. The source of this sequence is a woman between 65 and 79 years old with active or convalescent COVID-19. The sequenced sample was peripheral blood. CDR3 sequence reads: CASSQAWQQNYGYTF. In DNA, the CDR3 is TGTGCCAGCAGCCAAGCGTGGCAACAGAACTATGGCTACACCTTC.